This TCR beta chain was identified during a study of T cells after yellow fever vaccination. Study observations and caveats: The CD4 compartment and the CD8 compartment contained a small share of clonotypes in common.

In its sample, this clonotype was seen a few times. Its antigen is not known. TCRdb analysed the 5' RACE reads with MiXCR anew, one entry per CDR3 protein. Among more than 350,000 distinct CDR3 sequences, 9.5% to 13% were seen once, and the ten largest hold around 20%. This CDR3 contains 16 residues. V was cut by 0 bases and J by 2 bases, with 11 bases left in between. CDR1 is LGHNA, CDR2 YNFKEQ, per germline. The chain recombines TRBV4-2 with TRBJ2-1; the D gene could be TRBD1 or TRBD2 (6 bases each). Material: PBMCs, obtained on the day of the first yellow fever vaccination. This TCR was recovered from a man younger than 35 who received the YFV17D yellow fever vaccine. The chain's CDR3 is CASSQDPGATYNEQFF. Written as DNA, the CDR3 is TGTGCCAGCAGCCAAGACCCGGGGGCGACCTACAATGAGCAGTTCTTC.